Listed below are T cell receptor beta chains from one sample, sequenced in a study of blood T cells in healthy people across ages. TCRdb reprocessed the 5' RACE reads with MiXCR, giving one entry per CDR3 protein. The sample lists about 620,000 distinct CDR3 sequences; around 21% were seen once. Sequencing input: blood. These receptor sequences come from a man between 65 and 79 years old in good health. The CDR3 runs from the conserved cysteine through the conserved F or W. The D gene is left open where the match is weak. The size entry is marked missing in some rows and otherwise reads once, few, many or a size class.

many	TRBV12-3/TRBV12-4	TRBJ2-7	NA	CASSFQAATYEQYF	TGTGCCAGCAGTTTTCAAGCGGCTACCTACGAGCAGTACTTC
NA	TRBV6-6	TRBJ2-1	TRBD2	CASSYSREGSYNEQFF	TGTGCCAGCAGTTACTCGCGGGAGGGGTCCTACAATGAGCAGTTCTTC
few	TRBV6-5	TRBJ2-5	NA	CASSYGGYETQYF	TGTGCCAGCAGTTACGGGGGATACGAGACCCAGTACTTC
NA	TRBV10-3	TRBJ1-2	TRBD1	CAISERGQGYGYTF	TGTGCCATCAGTGAGAGGGGACAGGGCTATGGCTACACCTTC
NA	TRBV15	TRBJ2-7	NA	CATSLARGSYEQYF	TGTGCCACCAGCCTAGCGAGGGGTTCCTACGAGCAGTACTTC
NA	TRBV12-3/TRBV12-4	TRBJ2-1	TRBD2	CASSPSGGDEQFF	TGTGCCAGCAGCCCTAGCGGGGGGGATGAGCAGTTCTTC
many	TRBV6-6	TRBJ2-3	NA	CASSYPGTDTQYF	TGTGCCAGCAGTTACCCGGGGACAGATACGCAGTATTTT
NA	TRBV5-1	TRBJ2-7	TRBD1	CASSPTGTGLNEQYF	TGCGCCAGCAGCCCCACCGGGACAGGGTTAAACGAGCAGTACTTC
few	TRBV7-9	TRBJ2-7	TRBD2	CASSVVASGISYEQYF	TGTGCCAGCAGTGTAGTGGCTAGCGGGATCTCCTACGAGCAGTACTTC
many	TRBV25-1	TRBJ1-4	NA	CASSDPFVEKLFF	TGTGCCAGCAGTGACCCATTCGTTGAAAAACTGTTTTTT
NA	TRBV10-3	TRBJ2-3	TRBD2	CAISESLASGSGTDTQYF	TGTGCCATCAGTGAGTCCCTAGCTAGCGGGAGTGGGACAGATACGCAGTATTTT
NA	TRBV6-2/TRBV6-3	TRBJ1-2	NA	CASSYSDYGYTF	TGTGCCAGCAGTTACTCGGACTATGGCTACACCTTC
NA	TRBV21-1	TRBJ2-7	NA	CASSQRSGESYEQYF	TGTGCCAGCAGCCAAAGGTCAGGAGAATCCTACGAGCAGTACTTC
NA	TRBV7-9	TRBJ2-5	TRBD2	CASSLGGGAGETQYF	TGTGCCAGCAGCCTTGGCGGGGGGGCCGGAGAGACCCAGTACTTC
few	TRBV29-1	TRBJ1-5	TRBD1	CSVGQGANQPQHF	TGCAGCGTTGGACAGGGGGCCAATCAGCCCCAGCATTTT
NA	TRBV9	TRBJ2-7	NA	CASSPQGVPYEQYF	TGTGCCAGCAGCCCCCAGGGCGTCCCCTACGAGCAGTACTTC
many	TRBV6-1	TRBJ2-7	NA	CASSENSRGLLAYEQYF	TGTGCCAGCAGTGAAAACTCTAGGGGCCTACTTGCCTACGAGCAGTACTTC
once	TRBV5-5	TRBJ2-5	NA	CASSRRAGANQGTQYF	TGTGCCAGCAGCCGAAGGGCAGGGGCAAATCAAGGGACCCAGTACTTC
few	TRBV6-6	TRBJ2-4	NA	CASGAAAKNIQYF	TGTGCCAGCGGAGCGGCAGCCAAAAACATTCAGTACTTC
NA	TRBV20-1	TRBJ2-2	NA	CSARDHGGSGTGELFF	TGCAGTGCTAGAGATCATGGTGGATCTGGGACCGGGGAGCTGTTTTTT
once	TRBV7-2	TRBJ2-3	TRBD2	CASSLDGGSADTQYF	TGTGCCAGCAGCTTAGACGGCGGGAGCGCAGATACGCAGTATTTT
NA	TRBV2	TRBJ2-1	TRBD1	CASNRGHDNEQFF	TGTGCCAGCAACAGGGGTCACGACAATGAGCAGTTCTTC
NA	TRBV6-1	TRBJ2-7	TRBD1	CASSGQGVENSYEQYF	TGTGCCAGCAGTGGACAGGGGGTTGAAAACTCCTACGAGCAGTACTTC
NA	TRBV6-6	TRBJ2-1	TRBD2	CAALGAGGQYNEQFF	TGTGCCGCGTTAGGGGCGGGAGGGCAGTACAATGAGCAGTTCTTC
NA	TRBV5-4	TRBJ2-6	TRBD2	CASSQGLAGLSGANVLTF	TGTGCCAGCAGCCAGGGACTAGCGGGGCTCTCTGGGGCCAACGTCCTGACTTTC
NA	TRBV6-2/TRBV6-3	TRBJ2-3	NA	CASSYVSTDTQYF	TGTGCCAGCAGTTACGTCAGCACAGATACGCAGTATTTT
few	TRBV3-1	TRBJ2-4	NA	CASSQVRGRGQYF	TGTGCCAGCAGCCAAGTTCGTGGCAGGGGTCAGTACTTC
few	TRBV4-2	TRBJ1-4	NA	CASSQFAGNEKLFF	TGTGCCAGCAGCCAATTCGCGGGAAATGAAAAACTGTTTTTT
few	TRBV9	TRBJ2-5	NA	CASSVGIWETQYF	TGTGCCAGCAGCGTAGGCATTTGGGAGACCCAGTACTTC
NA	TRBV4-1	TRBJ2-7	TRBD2	CASSHLLAEPYEQYF	TGCGCCAGCAGCCATCTACTAGCGGAGCCCTACGAGCAGTACTTC
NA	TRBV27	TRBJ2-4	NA	CASSWPGAKNIQYF	TGTGCCAGCAGTTGGCCAGGAGCCAAAAACATTCAGTACTTC